The present T cell receptor (beta chain) was sequenced within a study of T cell repertoires in cytomegalovirus infection. Study in general: Public signatures in TCR beta pointed to CMV infection and matching HLA type. Study-wide findings and caveats: Ex vivo responses were dominated by HLA-C-restricted CMV-specific TCR beta clonotypes. The cumulative frequency of public TCR beta families distinguished individuals who carried CMV together with the relevant HLA.

This clonotype was seen many times. What it binds is unknown. TCRdb re-called the reads with MiXCR, one entry per CDR3 protein. In the table there are 450,000 to 600,000 distinct CDR3 sequences, 11% of which are singletons. CDR3 length: 13 residues. Trimming left V 3 bases short and J 5 bases short, with 10 bases between. Per the germline V gene, CDR1 is KGHSH and CDR2 is LQKENI. This TCR came from a human donor in good health (CMV status not recorded). Some clones in this sample may be carry-over from other donors' samples. This rearrangement joins TRBV18 to TRBJ2-5; D not certain. Sequencing input: PBMCs. For the CDR3, the DNA is TGTGCCAGCTCACCCGCGACGGCGGAGACCCAGTACTTC. It is translated as CASSPATAETQYF. The variable domain in full, with the rest retrieved from reference TRBV18 and TRBJ2-5, is NAGVMQNPRHLVRRRGQEARLRCSPMKGHSHVYWYRQLPEEGLKFMVYLQKENIIDESGMPKERFSAEFPKEGPSILRIQQVVRGDSAAYFCASSPATAETQYFGPGTRLLVL.